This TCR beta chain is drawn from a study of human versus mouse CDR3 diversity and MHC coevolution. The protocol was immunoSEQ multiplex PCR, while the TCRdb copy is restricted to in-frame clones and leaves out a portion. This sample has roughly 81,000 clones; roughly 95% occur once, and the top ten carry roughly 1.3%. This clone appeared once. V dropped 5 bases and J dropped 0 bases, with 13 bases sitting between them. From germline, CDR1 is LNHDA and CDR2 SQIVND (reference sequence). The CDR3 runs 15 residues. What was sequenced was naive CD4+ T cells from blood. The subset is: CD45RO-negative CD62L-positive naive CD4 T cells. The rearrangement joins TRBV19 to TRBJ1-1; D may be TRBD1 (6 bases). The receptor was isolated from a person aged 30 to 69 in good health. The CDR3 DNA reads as TGTGCCAGTAGTCGCCTCGGACAGATGAACACTGAAGCTTTCTTT. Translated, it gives CASSRLGQMNTEAFF.